Each of the 23 T cell receptor beta chains below was sequenced from the same sample in a study of blood T cell repertoires in COVID-19. Sequenced by immunoSEQ multiplex PCR; TCRdb stores in-frame clones only, minus some. The sample comprises 95,000 to 150,000 clones, 65% to 90% of which are singletons, and more than 20% rests with the top ten. Sequenced: peripheral blood. Receptors originate from a woman at least 80 years old with acute or convalescent COVID-19.

The rearrangement joins TRBV2 to TRBJ1-1; the D is unclear. CDR3 length: 17 amino acids. V lost 2 bases to trimming and J lost 3 bases, with 19 bases between them. Per germline, CDR1 SNHLY and CDR2 FYNNEI. CDR3 bases: TGTGCCAGCAGTGAAAAGCGGGGTCCCCTGATGGACACTGAAGCTTTCTTT. The encoded protein is CASSEKRGPLMDTEAFF.

A note on this clone: This specimen includes other DNA sequences encoding the same CDR3. This chain uses TRBV5-1 with TRBJ1-5, with 7 bases matching TRBD1. The length of the CDR3 is 14 residues. Germline lookup yields CDR1 SGHRS and CDR2 YFSETQ. V shed 1 base and J 5 bases; nucleotides not matched to a gene: 3. Written as DNA, the CDR3 is TGCGCCAGCAGCTTGAGACAGGGTGATCAGCCCCAGCATTTT. It codes for CASSLRQGDQPQHF.

This clone came up once. The rearrangement uses TRBV25-1 and TRBJ1-2; D is uncertain. The CDR3 is made up of 11 amino acids. CDR1 and CDR2 (germline): MGHDK, SYGVNS. Trimming cost V 5 bases and J 5 bases, with 6 bases left between them. The CDR3: CASSFPYGYTF. The CDR3 coding sequence is TGTGCCAGCAGTTTTCCTTATGGCTACACCTTC.

J is TRBJ2-5 and V is TRBV7-9; D perhaps matches TRBD1 (6 bases). Trimming removed 8 bases from V and 1 base from J, with 14 bases in between. Germline V CDR1 and CDR2: SEHNR, FQNEAQ (reference sequence). The CDR3 extends over 14 amino acids. The CDR3 DNA follows: TGTGCCAGCGGCCGGAAGGACAGCCAAGAGACCCAGTACTTC. It codes for CASGRKDSQETQYF.

CDR3 residues: CASSIQGVGTEAFF. The DNA for the CDR3 is TGCGCCAGCAGCATACAGGGGGTGGGCACTGAAGCTTTCTTT. V is TRBV5-1 and J is TRBJ1-1; TRBD1 aligns across 8 bases. The CDR3 extends over 14 amino acids. The V gene end was trimmed by 4 bases and the J gene end by 4 bases; junction bases not matched to a gene: 6. In germline, CDR1 is SGHRS, CDR2 YFSETQ.

The V gene is TRBV5-4, the J gene TRBJ1-2; D call uncertain. The germline V and J ends were trimmed by 3 bases and 7 bases, with 19 bases remaining between them. CDR1 is SGHNT, CDR2 YYREEE, per germline (reference sequence). This CDR3 comprises 15 residues. The CDR3 loop reads CASSSRTTPNPGYTF. DNA of the CDR3: TGTGCCAGCAGCTCCCGCACAACACCAAACCCTGGCTACACCTTC. The full variable domain, in which reference TRBV5-4 and TRBJ1-2 provide the parts outside the CDR3, is ETGVTQSPTHLIKTRGQQVTLRCSSQSGHNTVSWYQQALGQGPQFIFQYYREEENGRGNFPPRFSGLQFPNYSSELNVNALELDDSALYLCASSSRTTPNPGYTFGSGTRLTVV.

The CDR3 loop reads CASSQDLGRVYATGELFF. CDR3 in DNA: TGTGCCAGCAGCCAAGATTTGGGGAGAGTCTATGCTACCGGGGAGCTGTTTTTT. V is TRBV14 and J is TRBJ2-2; perhaps TRBD2 as D (5 bases). The CDR3 covers 18 residues. Germline V CDR1 and CDR2: SGHDN, FVKESK. V was trimmed by 0 bases and J by 5 bases, leaving 19 bases between them.

V and J are TRBV7-9 and TRBJ1-5; D not certain. Germline CDR1 and CDR2: SEHNR and FQNEAQ (reference sequence). Trimming pared 1 base from V and 6 bases from J, leaving 4 bases between. This CDR3 has 12 residues. This CDR3 reads CASSLDTQPQHF. The CDR3 nucleotides are TGTGCCAGCAGCTTAGACACTCAGCCCCAGCATTTT. Combining the CDR3 with reference TRBV7-9 and TRBJ1-5 gives the whole variable domain DTGVSQNPRHKITKRGQNVTFRCDPISEHNRLYWYRQTLGQGPEFLTYFQNEAQLEKSRLLSDRFSAERPKGSFSTLEIQRTEQGDSAMYLCASSLDTQPQHFGDGTRLSIL.

V gene TRBV6-5 combines with J gene TRBJ1-3, with a tentative D call TRBD1 (5 bases). The CDR3 is 15 residues long. Germline V gene data show CDR1 as MNHEY and CDR2 as SVGAGI. V was shortened by 6 bases and J by 0 bases, with 12 bases between the two germline ends. The CDR3 DNA sequence: TGTGCCAGCAGGGTGGGGCACTTCTCTGGAAACACCATATATTTT. Translated, it gives CASRVGHFSGNTIYF.

The CDR3 DNA is TGCGCCAGCAGCTTAACGGTTATAAACACTGAAGCTTTCTTT. Its protein product is CASSLTVINTEAFF. V is TRBV5-1 and J is TRBJ1-1; D is undetermined. The CDR3 sequence is 14 residues long. Germline V CDR1 and CDR2: SGHRS, YFSETQ. V lost 2 bases to trimming and J lost 2 bases, with 10 bases between them. Based on the CDR3 plus reference TRBV5-1 and TRBJ1-1, the full variable domain is KAGVTQTPRYLIKTRGQQVTLSCSPISGHRSVSWYQQTPGQGLQFLFEYFSETQRNKGNFPGRFSGRQFSNSRSEMNVSTLELGDSALYLCASSLTVINTEAFFGQGTRLTVV.

The gene calls are TRBV5-1 and TRBJ2-3; D may be TRBD2 (6 bases). The CDR3 spans 14 residues. V was cut by 3 bases and J by 0 bases, with 8 bases left in between. Per germline, CDR1 SGHRS and CDR2 YFSETQ. The CDR3 spells CASSSGGSTDTQYF. Here the CDR3 DNA reads TGCGCCAGCAGCTCTGGGGGGAGCACAGATACGCAGTATTTT.

The V gene is TRBV10-3, the J gene TRBJ1-3; D unresolved. This CDR3 has 13 residues. Trimming stripped 3 bases from V and 1 base from J, with 4 bases between. CDR1 is ENHRY and CDR2 is SYGVKD in the germline V gene. The CDR3 loop is CAISDSSGNTIYF. The DNA of the CDR3 is TGTGCCATCAGTGACAGTTCTGGAAACACCATATATTTT.

The chain carries TRBV19 and TRBJ1-6; 7 bases align to TRBD1. Germline values: CDR1 LNHDA, CDR2 SQIVND (reference sequence). The CDR3 covers 14 residues. Trimming removed 1 base from V and 7 bases from J; junction bases left unmatched: 1. The CDR3 loop is CASSIAGQNSPLHF. CDR3 sequence (DNA): TGTGCCAGTAGTATAGCGGGACAGAATTCACCCCTCCACTTT.

The chain uses TRBV7-9 and TRBJ1-2, with 9 bases matching TRBD1. In germline, CDR1 is SEHNR, CDR2 FQNEAQ (reference sequence). With V trimmed by 4 bases and J by 3 bases, 6 bases remained unmatched. The CDR3 consists of 15 residues. The CDR3 here is CASSSYRDRDYGYTF. The CDR3 DNA reads as TGTGCCAGCAGCTCGTACCGGGACAGGGACTATGGCTACACCTTC. Full variable domain (outside the CDR3, taken from reference TRBV7-9 and TRBJ1-2): DTGVSQNPRHKITKRGQNVTFRCDPISEHNRLYWYRQTLGQGPEFLTYFQNEAQLEKSRLLSDRFSAERPKGSFSTLEIQRTEQGDSAMYLCASSSYRDRDYGYTFGSGTRLTVV.

This clone was seen only a few times. The rearrangement uses TRBV5-3 and TRBJ1-6; D ambiguous. TRBV5-3 is sorted into the ORF group, with uncertain function. Between the trimmed V and J ends, which lost 0 bases and 8 bases, there was a span of 9 bases. The CDR3 has 14 amino acids. CDR3 DNA: TGTGCCAGAAGCTTGGCCCAATGCGATTCACCCCTCCACTTT. Protein sequence: CARSLAQCDSPLHF.

The chain recombines TRBV20-1 with TRBJ1-5; tentative D call: TRBD1 (5 bases). CDR3 length: 15 amino acids. CDR1 and CDR2 (germline): DFQATT, SNEGSKA (reference sequence). Trimming shortened V by 3 bases and J by 3 bases, and 15 bases separated the two germline ends. The CDR3 region is CSASAGHQYNQPQHF. The DNA of the CDR3 is TGCAGTGCTAGTGCTGGACATCAATACAATCAGCCCCAGCATTTT.

V gene TRBV5-1 combines with J gene TRBJ2-2, with 10 bases lining up with TRBD2. The junction had 5 bases not matched to a gene; V was cut back by 4 bases and J by 2 bases. This CDR3 has 16 residues. The V gene's germline CDR1 is SGHRS and CDR2 YFSETQ. The DNA for the CDR3 is TGCGCCAGCAGCACCAGCGGGGGGGAAAACACCGGGGAGCTGTTTTTT. Its translation is CASSTSGGENTGELFF.

The J gene is TRBJ2-5, the V gene TRBV7-8, with TRBD2 matching over 10 bases. Trimming removed 5 bases from V and 2 bases from J; junction bases left unmatched: 20. In germline, CDR1 is SGHVS, CDR2 FQNEAQ. The CDR3 has 20 residues. CDR3: CASSPQRRASGGTLQETQYF. In nucleotides, the CDR3 is TGTGCCAGCAGCCCCCAACGTCGGGCTAGCGGGGGTACATTACAAGAGACCCAGTACTTC.

This clone was detected once. The rearrangement joins TRBV5-1 to TRBJ2-2, with 8 bases fitting TRBD1. Unmatched junction bases numbered 8, after V lost 0 bases and J lost 7 bases. CDR1 is SGHRS and CDR2 is YFSETQ in the germline V gene. CDR3 size: 16 residues. In DNA, the CDR3 is TGCGCCAGCAGCTTGGCCTCGCAGGGGGCGAACGGGGAGCTGTTTTTT. Encoded protein: CASSLASQGANGELFF.

This clone was detected only a few times. J is TRBJ1-1 and V is TRBV14; a possible D gene is TRBD1 (5 bases). This CDR3 has 15 amino acids. With 5 bases removed from V and 1 base from J, the gap between germline ends came to 14 bases. CDR1 is SGHDN and CDR2 is FVKESK in the germline V gene. The chain's CDR3 is CASSSWTNSNTEAFF. The CDR3 coding sequence is TGTGCCAGCAGCTCCTGGACAAATTCGAACACTGAAGCTTTCTTT.

The rearrangement links TRBV6-5 to TRBJ2-1; perhaps TRBD2 as D (6 bases). The CDR3 is 14 residues long. CDR1 is MNHEY, CDR2 SVGAGI, per germline. Trimming stripped 6 bases from V and 5 bases from J, with 14 bases between. CDR3 DNA: TGTGCCAGCAGGGAGGGTCCATTCGACAATGAGCAGTTCTTC. This sequence encodes CASREGPFDNEQFF.

The chain links TRBV28 to TRBJ1-2; 7 nucleotides match TRBD1. Germline assignment: CDR1 MDHEN and CDR2 SYDVKM. Germline trimming cut 6 bases from V and 8 bases from J; bases unmatched to any gene: 9. The CDR3 consists of 13 residues. The CDR3: CASRSSRDRGYTF. As DNA, the CDR3 is TGTGCCAGCAGATCATCCCGGGACAGAGGCTACACCTTC.

The chain uses TRBV5-1 and TRBJ1-1; 10 bases map to TRBD1. The CDR3 is 14 residues long. V lost 0 bases and J lost 8; bases outside the gene matches: 4. The germline CDR1 and CDR2 sequences are SGHRS and YFSETQ. The CDR3, as DNA: TGCGCCAGCAGCTTGGGACAGGGGGCTAGGGAAGCTTTCTTT. It specifies CASSLGQGAREAFF.